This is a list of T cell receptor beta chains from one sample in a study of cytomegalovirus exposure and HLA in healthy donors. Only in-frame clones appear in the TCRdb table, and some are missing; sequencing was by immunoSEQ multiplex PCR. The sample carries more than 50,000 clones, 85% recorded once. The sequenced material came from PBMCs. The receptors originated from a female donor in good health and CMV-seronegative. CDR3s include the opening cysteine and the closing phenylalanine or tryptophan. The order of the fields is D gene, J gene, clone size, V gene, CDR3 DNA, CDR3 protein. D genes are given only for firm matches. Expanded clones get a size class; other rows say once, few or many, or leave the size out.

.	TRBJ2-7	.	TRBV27	TGTGCCAGCAGTTTAAAATGGCAGGGGACCTACGAGCAGTACTTC	CASSLKWQGTYEQYF
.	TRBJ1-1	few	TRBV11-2	TGTGCCAGCAGCTTCTCACAGGGAACTGAAGCTTTCTTT	CASSFSQGTEAFF
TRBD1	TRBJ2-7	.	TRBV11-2	TGTGCCAGCAGCTTTCCCGGGACAGCCTCCTACGAGCAGTACTTC	CASSFPGTASYEQYF
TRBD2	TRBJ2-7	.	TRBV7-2	TGTGCCAGCACTCGGACTAGCGGGCTCTCCTACGAGCAGTACTTC	CASTRTSGLSYEQYF
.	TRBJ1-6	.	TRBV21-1	TGTGCCAGCAGCCCTAAAGGAGAATATTCACCCCTCCACTTT	CASSPKGEYSPLHF
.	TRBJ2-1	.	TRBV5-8	TGTGCCAGCAGCTTCGGACAAACCTACAATGAGCAGTTCTTC	CASSFGQTYNEQFF
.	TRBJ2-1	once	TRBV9	TGTGCCAGCAGCGCCAACAATGAGCAGTTCTTC	CASSANNEQFF
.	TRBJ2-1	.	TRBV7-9	TGTGCCAGCAGCTTTGGGCCAAGCTCCTACAATGAGCAGTTCTTC	CASSFGPSSYNEQFF
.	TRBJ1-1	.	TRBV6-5	TGTGCCAGCAGGAGGACAGCTAACACTGAAGCTTTCTTT	CASRRTANTEAFF
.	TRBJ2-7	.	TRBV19	TGTGCCAGTAGCCGCGAGACAGGAGCCTACGAGCAGTACTTC	CASSRETGAYEQYF
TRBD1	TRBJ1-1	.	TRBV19	TGTGCCAGTAGCCCTCTCAGGGGGCGCGCAATCACTGAAGCTTTCTTT	CASSPLRGRAITEAFF
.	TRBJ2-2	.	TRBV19	TGTGCCAGTATAAGGGGCGCCGGGGAGCTGTTTTTT	CASIRGAGELFF
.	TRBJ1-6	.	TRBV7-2	TGTGCCAGCAGCTTAGCGGGGCAGGGTAACCCCTCACCCCTCCACTTT	CASSLAGQGNPSPLHF
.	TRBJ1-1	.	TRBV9	TGTGCCAGCAGCGTTCAAGGGGCTGAAGCTTTCTTT	CASSVQGAEAFF
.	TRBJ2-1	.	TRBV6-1	TGTGCCAGCAGTGAAGCGCATGCGGCCGGCAATGAGCAGTTCTTC	CASSEAHAAGNEQFF
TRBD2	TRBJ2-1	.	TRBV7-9	TGTGCCAGCAGGCTAGTACGAGCGGGAGCCCCACCTAATGAGCAGTTCTTC	CASRLVRAGAPPNEQFF
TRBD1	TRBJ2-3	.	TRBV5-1	TGCGCCAGCAGCTCCCGCGTCGGGACAGCCACAGATACGCAGTATTTT	CASSSRVGTATDTQYF
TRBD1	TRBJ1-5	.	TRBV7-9	TGTGCCAGCAGCTTAGACAGGGGAGACCAGCCCCAGCATTTT	CASSLDRGDQPQHF
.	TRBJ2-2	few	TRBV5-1	TGCGCCAGCAGCTTGGCCAGAGGAACCGGGGAGCTGTTTTTT	CASSLARGTGELFF
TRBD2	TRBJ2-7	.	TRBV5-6	TGTGCCAGCAGCAAGGGACTAGCGGGAGGACTTACCTACGAGCAGTACTTC	CASSKGLAGGLTYEQYF
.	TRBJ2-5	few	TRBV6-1	TGTGCCAGCAGTAGGGACATCCAAGAGACCCAGTACTTC	CASSRDIQETQYF
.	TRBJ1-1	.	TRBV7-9	TGTGCCAGCAGTCCACGAAGCTCGGGCACTGAAGCTTTCTTT	CASSPRSSGTEAFF
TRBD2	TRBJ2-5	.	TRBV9	TGTGCCAGCAGCCCCGCTAGCGGGGGGAAGACGTTGAACTTC	CASSPASGGKTLNF
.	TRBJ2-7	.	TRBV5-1	TGCGCCAGCAGATCTGAGGCCTATCGATACTACGAGCAGTACTTC	CASRSEAYRYYEQYF
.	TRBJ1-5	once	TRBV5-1	TGCGCCAGCAGCCCTGACAGTAGCAATCAGCCCCAGCATTTT	CASSPDSSNQPQHF
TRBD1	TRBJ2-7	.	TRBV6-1	TGTGCCAGCAGTGTGGGACAGGGGGCACCCTACGAGCAGTACTTC	CASSVGQGAPYEQYF
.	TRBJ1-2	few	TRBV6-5	TGTGCCAGCAGTTACTCTACGCAGTCCTATGGCTACACCTTC	CASSYSTQSYGYTF
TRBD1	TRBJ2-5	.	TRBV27	TGTGCCAGCAGTCCTCGCCGACGGACAGGGCAAGAGACCCAGTACTTC	CASSPRRRTGQETQYF
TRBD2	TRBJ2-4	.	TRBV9	TGTGCCAGCAGCGTAGGAGGGGCTAGCGGAGGGAACATTCAGTACTTC	CASSVGGASGGNIQYF
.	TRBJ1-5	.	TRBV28	TGTGCCAGCAGTTTGGCTTCCAGGGATCAGCCCCAGCATTTT	CASSLASRDQPQHF
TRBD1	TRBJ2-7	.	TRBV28	TGTGCCAGCAAGGAGTATGGGACAGGGGTTTCCTACGAGCAGTACTTC	CASKEYGTGVSYEQYF
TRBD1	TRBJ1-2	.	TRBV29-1	TGCAGCGTTGAAGGGACAGGGGGCTATGGCTACACCTTC	CSVEGTGGYGYTF
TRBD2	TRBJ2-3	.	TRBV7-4	TGTGCCACCGGGGGGGGGCCACCATCTAGCACAGATACGCAGTATTTT	CATGGGPPSSTDTQYF
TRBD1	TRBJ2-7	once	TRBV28	TGTGCCAGCAGTCCCCTTTACAGGGGGCTCACCTACGAGCAGTACTTC	CASSPLYRGLTYEQYF
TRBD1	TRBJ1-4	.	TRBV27	TGTGCCAGCAGTCCGGGACAGAGGGGGTGGGGCCTGTTTTTT	CASSPGQRGWGLFF
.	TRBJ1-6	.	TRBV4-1	TGCGCCAGCAGCCACCTCGGACAGCCTTATAATTCACCCCTCCACTTT	CASSHLGQPYNSPLHF
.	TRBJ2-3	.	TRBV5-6	TGTGCCAGCAGGCCGGGGATCACAGATACGCAGTATTTT	CASRPGITDTQYF
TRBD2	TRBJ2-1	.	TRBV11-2	TGTGCCAGCAGCCCGACTCTAGCGGGGAAGTACAATGAGCAGTTCTTC	CASSPTLAGKYNEQFF
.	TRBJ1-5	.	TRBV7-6	TGTGCCAGCAGCCTCATGAGTGGGGCTAATCAGCCCCAGCATTTT	CASSLMSGANQPQHF
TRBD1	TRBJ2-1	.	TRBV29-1	TGCAGCGTTAGGGACAGGGGGCCTGGGAATGAGCAGTTCTTC	CSVRDRGPGNEQFF
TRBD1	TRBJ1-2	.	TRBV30	TGTGCCTGCCGGGACAGGGATGTATGGAATGGCTACACCTTC	CACRDRDVWNGYTF
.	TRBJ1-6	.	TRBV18	TGTGCCAGCTCACCAGAGGTAAACTCACCCCTCCACTTT	CASSPEVNSPLHF
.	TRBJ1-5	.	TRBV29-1	TGCAGCGTTGAAGATGGAGGGGAGGGACGGCCCCAGCATTTT	CSVEDGGEGRPQHF
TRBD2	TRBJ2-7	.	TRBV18	TGTGCCAGCTCACCAGGCGGGGGGGCCTACGAGCAGTACTTC	CASSPGGGAYEQYF
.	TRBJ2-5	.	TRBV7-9	TGTGCCAGCAGCCATCAGGGGCAAGAGACCCAGTACTTC	CASSHQGQETQYF
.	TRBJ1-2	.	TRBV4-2	TGTGCCAGCAGCCAAGATAATTCGGGGACTAACTATGGCTACACCTTC	CASSQDNSGTNYGYTF